Following are 21 T cell receptor beta chains from one sample sequenced in a study of T-cell memory formation after mild COVID-19. MiXCR was run by TCRdb on the 5' RACE reads, yielding one entry per CDR3 protein. The sample has 380,000 or so distinct CDR3 sequences, approximately 15% seen once; the top ten hold roughly a fifth. The sample comprised PBMCs or a T cell subset sorted from them (not recorded which). The receptors derive from a man aged 18 to 30 who had mild COVID-19 (a few samples of this study predate the infection). Cell type and time point are not known.

This clonotype was seen only a few times. The genes are TRBV9 and TRBJ2-1; 10 nucleotides align to TRBD2. Germline values: CDR1 SGDLS, CDR2 YYNGEE. J was trimmed by 7 bases and V by 6 bases; bases with no gene match: 7. The CDR3 extends over 14 amino acids. The CDR3 protein is CASTPSGGGNEQFF. The CDR3 DNA reads TGTGCCAGCACCCCTAGCGGGGGTGGTAATGAGCAGTTCTTC.

This clonotype was counted only a few times. The junction departs from germline at one end; a sequencing error may be responsible. The chain carries TRBV7-7 and TRBJ2-1, with a tentative D call TRBD1 (5 bases). CDR3 length: 16 amino acids. Germline loops: CDR1 SSHAT, CDR2 FNYEAQ (reference sequence). CDR3 protein: CASSSGATYSYNEQFF. The CDR3 DNA is TGTGCTAGCAGCTCTGGGGCCACGTACTCCTACAATGAGCAGTTCTTC.

This clonotype was observed a handful of times. The chain links TRBV28 to TRBJ2-3, with TRBD2 matching 7 bases. The CDR3 is 15 residues long. The J segment lost 2 bases and the V segment lost 6 bases, leaving 8 bases of the junction unmatched. Germline values: CDR1 MDHEN, CDR2 SYDVKM. The CDR3 loop reads CASSPLRGTTDTQYF. For the CDR3, the DNA is TGTGCCAGCAGCCCTCTGCGGGGGACCACAGATACGCAGTATTTT.

The chain combines TRBV21-1 with TRBJ1-1; the D call TRBD1 from the table was never checked on the DNA. TRBV21-1 is a documented pseudogene. The CDR3 is 17 amino acids. The CDR3 is CASSKETGGEENTEAFF. DNA for the CDR3: TGTGCCAGCAGCAAAGAGACAGGGGGCGAGGAGAACACTGAAGCTTTCTTT.

This clonotype was detected many times. V is TRBV12-3 or TRBV12-4 and J is TRBJ1-1; the D is unclear. The CDR3 runs to 13 residues. V dropped 5 bases and J dropped 4 bases, with 11 bases sitting between them. As DNA, the CDR3 is TGTGCCAGCAGTAACCTTCCCGGCACTGAAGCTTTCTTT. This codes for CASSNLPGTEAFF.

This clonotype has more than one count but fewer than ten. This chain connects TRBV27 to TRBJ2-7; D gene uncertain. The V gene's germline CDR1 is MNHEY and CDR2 SMNVEV (reference sequence). Trimming cost V 0 bases and J 4 bases, with 7 bases left between them. This CDR3 region has 13 residues. The CDR3 nucleotides are TGTGCCAGCAGTTTATCGAGATCTTACGAGCAGTACGTC. This codes for CASSLSRSYEQYV.

This clonotype appeared a few times. The rearrangement links TRBV28 to TRBJ1-3, with D unclear. The CDR3 covers 15 residues. The V and J ends lost 7 bases and 0 bases respectively, with 13 bases between them. From germline, CDR1 is MDHEN and CDR2 SYDVKM. CDR3 coding DNA: TGTGCCAGCACCATGGACTCCGGCTCTGGAAACACCATATATTTT. Protein product: CASTMDSGSGNTIYF. Complete variable domain (other parts from reference TRBV28 and TRBJ1-3): DVKVTQSSRYLVKRTGEKVFLECVQDMDHENMFWYRQDPGLGLRLIYFSYDVKMKEKGDIPEGYSVSREKKERFSLILESASTNQTSMYLCASTMDSGSGNTIYFGEGSWLTVV.

The V gene is TRBV6-5, the J gene TRBJ1-1; D possibly corresponds to TRBD1 (6 bases). This CDR3 has 14 amino acids. V dropped 6 bases and J dropped 5 bases, with 16 bases sitting between them. Germline CDR1 and CDR2: MNHEY and SVGAGI. The CDR3 spells CASRLGGGLTEAFF. CDR3 DNA sequence: TGTGCCAGCAGACTAGGGGGGGGCCTGACTGAAGCTTTCTTT.

CDR3 DNA: TGCAGTGCTAGAAAAGCGGGGGGGGACTCCTACGAGCAGTACGTC. It is translated as CSARKAGGDSYEQYV. The genes are TRBV20-1 and TRBJ2-7, with TRBD2 matching 10 bases. V lost 2 bases, J lost 0 bases, and 4 bases stayed unmatched. The CDR3 contains 15 residues. CDR1 and CDR2 from the germline V gene are DFQATT and SNEGSKA (reference sequence).

Only a few counts were recorded for this clonotype. V is TRBV5-1 and J is TRBJ2-2; 8 nucleotides align to TRBD2. The V and J ends lost 4 bases and 4 bases, in that order; junction bases with no gene match: 6. The CDR3 length is 15 residues. Germline V gives CDR1 SGHRS, CDR2 YFSETQ. In DNA, the CDR3 is TGCGCCAGCAGCCTAGGACTAGCTCCCACCGGGGAGCTGTTTTTT. Protein product: CASSLGLAPTGELFF. Supplemented by reference TRBV5-1 and TRBJ2-2, the full variable domain reads KAGVTQTPRYLIKTRGQQVTLSCSPISGHRSVSWYQQTPGQGLQFLFEYFSETQRNKGNFPGRFSGRQFSNSRSEMNVSTLELGDSALYLCASSLGLAPTGELFFGEGSRLTVL.

This clonotype occurred a few times. This rearrangement joins TRBV19 to TRBJ2-7, with D perhaps TRBD2 (5 bases). V lost 3 bases and J lost 3, with 15 bases in between. In germline, CDR1 is LNHDA, CDR2 SQIVND (reference sequence). This CDR3 region has 15 residues. CDR3 in DNA: TGTGCCAGTAGTATCACGAGGGCCTCGTTCTACGAGCAGTACTTC. Translation gives CASSITRASFYEQYF.

This clonotype was seen at least ten times. CDR3 in DNA: TGCGCCAGCAGCTTTCGGGGGGGCCGCGCAGATACGCAGTATTTT. Its translation: CASSFRGGRADTQYF. The chain joins TRBV5-1 to TRBJ2-3; 8 nucleotides agree with TRBD2. Looked up from germline, CDR1 is SGHRS and CDR2 is YFSETQ. The CDR3 has 15 amino acids. V was pared by 2 bases and J by 4 bases, with 6 bases of the junction left unmatched.

This clonotype was counted many times. The chain employs TRBV29-1 and TRBJ2-4; no firm D call. Germline V gives CDR1 SQVTM, CDR2 ANQGSEA. The CDR3 is 13 residues long. Trimming shortened V by 5 bases and J by 3 bases, and 11 bases separated the two germline ends. CDR3 DNA: TGCAGCGTTCAATCTCAAGGCAAAAACATTCAGTACTTC. Translated: CSVQSQGKNIQYF.

The sample holds a few counts of this clonotype. This rearrangement joins TRBV6-5 to TRBJ2-1; TRBD1 is a possible D gene (5 bases). The V end lost 5 bases, the J end lost 5 bases, and 19 bases lay between the germline ends. This CDR3 region has 16 residues. Germline assignment: CDR1 MNHEY and CDR2 SVGAGI. The CDR3 nucleotides read TGTGCCAGCAGTCTGACCGGGCAGGGCAGTAACAATGAGCAGTTCTTC. It is translated as CASSLTGQGSNNEQFF.

The V call is TRBV7-9, the J call TRBJ2-3; D uncertain. The CDR3 runs to 14 residues. The germline CDR1 and CDR2 sequences are SEHNR and FQNEAQ (reference sequence). V shed 3 bases and J shed 4 bases, with 11 bases lying between them. The CDR3 nucleotides are TGTGCCAGCAGCTTGGGTCTAGATCCAGATACGCAGTATTTT. Translated: CASSLGLDPDTQYF.

CDR3 DNA sequence: TGTGCCAGCAGCCAGGAATTGCTAGCGGGGGGCACAGATACGCAGTATTTT. Translated: CASSQELLAGGTDTQYF. V is TRBV4-2 and J is TRBJ2-3, with 10 positions matching TRBD2. Germline loops: CDR1 LGHNA, CDR2 YNFKEQ. The CDR3 has 17 amino acids. Trimming cost V 3 bases and J 1 base; bases outside gene matches: 7.

This chain joins TRBV7-9 and TRBJ2-2; D might be TRBD2 (6 bases). CDR1 and CDR2 from the germline V gene are SEHNR and FQNEAQ (reference sequence). V was clipped by 4 bases and J by 1 base, with 10 bases between them. This CDR3 has 15 residues. CDR3 region: CASSSGTLNTGELFF. The CDR3 nucleotides are TGTGCCAGCAGCTCCGGGACTTTGAACACCGGGGAGCTGTTTTTT.

This chain connects TRBV7-8 to TRBJ1-1; possible D gene TRBD1, 5 bases. Germline V gene lookup returns CDR1 SGHVS and CDR2 FQNEAQ. V shed 1 base and J shed 3 bases, with 6 bases lying between them. This CDR3 is 13 amino acids long. The CDR3 here is CASSLDRHTEAFF. The CDR3 DNA reads as TGTGCCAGCAGCTTAGACAGGCACACTGAAGCTTTCTTT.

This clonotype was detected a few times. This chain joins TRBV4-2 and TRBJ2-3, with 12 bases identical to TRBD1. Germline-derived CDR1 and CDR2 are LGHNA and YNFKEQ. This CDR3 has 15 residues. Trimming removed 3 bases from V and 6 bases from J; junction bases left unmatched: 4. The DNA of the CDR3 is TGTGCCAGCAGCCAGGGACAGGGGGCGTATGATACGCAGTATTTT. Translating gives CASSQGQGAYDTQYF.

This clonotype showed up just a few times. The V call is TRBV4-1, the J call TRBJ2-3; TRBD2 is a possible D gene (6 bases). The CDR3 consists of 13 residues. Looked up from germline, CDR1 is MGHRA and CDR2 is YSYEKL. The V end lost 8 bases, the J end lost 2 bases, and 11 bases lay between the germline ends. The CDR3 reads CASRRENTDTQYF. CDR3 nucleotide sequence: TGCGCCAGCCGGCGGGAAAACACAGATACGCAGTATTTT.

V gene TRBV6-5 combines with J gene TRBJ2-7; D possibly corresponds to TRBD1 (5 bases). The CDR3 has 14 residues. The V and J ends lost 4 bases and 5 bases respectively, with 15 bases between them. Germline values: CDR1 MNHEY, CDR2 SVGAGI. This chain's CDR3 is CASSFSGNRDEQYF. The CDR3 DNA reads as TGTGCCAGCAGTTTTTCAGGGAATCGCGACGAGCAGTACTTC.